This T cell receptor (beta chain) was sequenced in a study of T-cell reconstitution after alpha-beta-depleted transplantation in children. Preparation of the TCRbeta library was carried out with unique molecular identifiers. TCRdb used MiXCR to reprocess the PCR reads, holding one entry per CDR3 protein. The data hold some 200,000 distinct CDR3 sequences, with roughly 9% observed a single time. This clonotype originated in a human donor who donated a stem cell graft to a child with acute lymphoblastic leukemia. The sequences come from PBMCs from the stem cell graft donor, collected from the stem cell graft.

CDR3 residues: CASRPGTSGGYEQYF. The CDR3 region has the DNA TGTGCCAGCAGACCAGGGACTAGCGGGGGTTACGAGCAGTACTTC. V is TRBV6-1 and J is TRBJ2-7; TRBD2 matches 14 bases. The CDR3 is 15 amino acids. Per germline, CDR1 MNHNS and CDR2 SASEGT. V trimming: 6 bases; J trimming: 4 bases; junction bases outside the gene matches: 5.